The text below deals with one TCR beta chain. Its antigen remains unknown. The data are from a study of T-cell memory formation after mild COVID-19. The CDR3 has 17 residues. The germline gives CDR1 DFQATT, CDR2 SNEGSKA (reference sequence). The V end was cut by 1 base, the J end by 5 bases, with 23 bases between. TCRdb re-analysed the 5' RACE reads in MiXCR, keeping a single row per CDR3 protein. The profile shows 500,000 to 650,000 distinct CDR3 sequences, about 20% of them singletons. Study-level points and caveats: SARS-CoV-2 specificity of second-wave clones peaking day 37 was unconfirmed. Clones shrinking between day 15 and 85 showed a balanced CD4/CD8 split, and those that grew later tilted toward CD4+.

Sequencing was performed on PBMCs or a T cell subset sorted from them (not recorded which). The TCR originated in an adult woman who had mild COVID-19 (a few samples of this study predate the infection). Cell type and time point are not known. V usage is TRBV20-1 and J usage is TRBJ1-2; maybe TRBD1 (5 bases). The CDR3 region is CSARAQGRRPVRYGYTF. The CDR3 bases are TGCAGTGCTAGAGCCCAGGGACGCCGGCCGGTTCGGTATGGCTACACCTTC.